This TCR beta chain was profiled in a study of blood T cell repertoires in COVID-19. The CDR3 covers 15 residues. Assay used: immunoSEQ multiplex PCR; TCRdb lists only in-frame clones, some missing. The sample comprises fewer than 60,000 clones, about 85% of which are singletons, and around a tenth rests with the top ten. V usage is TRBV21-1 and J usage is TRBJ1-1; TRBD1, the D gene given by the table, was not confirmed from the DNA. TRBV21-1 is labeled a pseudogene. This sequence was found in a human donor with acute or convalescent COVID-19. The donor label of this sample is uncertain. The sequencing sample was made of peripheral blood. CDR3 coding DNA: TGTGCCAGCAGCAAACAGGACAGGGCGGACACTGAAGCTTTCTTT. Amino acid sequence: CASSKQDRADTEAFF.